This TCR beta chain is from a study of tumor-infiltrating lymphocytes in oesophageal squamous cell carcinoma. This clonotype has a handful of counts. Germline V gene lookup returns CDR1 KGHDR and CDR2 SFDVKD. The CDR3 contains 16 residues. In TCRdb, the PCR reads were re-called with MiXCR into one record per CDR3 protein. The table shows some 16,000 distinct CDR3 sequences, with around 52% occurring only once. The chain links TRBV24-1 to TRBJ2-1, with TRBD1 identical over 11 bases. The J call may be in error: the DNA end matches TRBJ2-5 better. The receptor's source is a male donor with esophageal squamous cell carcinoma. The sample consisted of esophageal tumor tissue. The DNA for the CDR3 is TGTGCCACCAGTGATCCGGACAGGGGGCTTATAGAGACCCAGTACTTC. Translating gives CATSDPDRGLIETQYF.